Each of the 20 T cell receptor beta chains below was sequenced from the same sample in a study of shared clonotypes between healthy human individuals. Method: immunoSEQ multiplex PCR; TCRdb's copy keeps in-frame clones and lacks some. The sample includes hundreds of thousands of clones, roughly 72% of them seen just once. Sequencing was performed on PBMCs. Source of these receptors: a woman aged 40 to 50 in good health. Some clones in this sample may be carry-over from other donors' samples.

The chain carries TRBV4-2 and TRBJ2-3; D gene uncertain. Trimming took 0 bases from V and 0 from J, leaving 10 bases between them. The CDR3 has 16 residues. Per germline, CDR1 LGHNA and CDR2 YNFKEQ. As DNA, the CDR3 is TGTGCCAGCAGCCAAGATCAGGCGGCTAGCACAGATACGCAGTATTTT. Translation gives CASSQDQAASTDTQYF.

The J gene is TRBJ1-4, the V gene TRBV11-2; D is unresolved. There are 14 residues in the CDR3. The V gene's germline CDR1 is SGHAT and CDR2 FQNNGV. With 2 bases removed from V and 0 bases from J, the gap between germline ends came to 4 bases. CDR3 bases: TGTGCCAGCAGCTTACTTGCAACTAATGAAAAACTGTTTTTT. It is translated as CASSLLATNEKLFF.

J is TRBJ1-2 and V is TRBV4-1; weak D call: TRBD1 (5 bases). Germline CDR1 reads MGHRA; CDR2 reads YSYEKL. V lost 5 bases, J lost 2 bases, and 12 bases lay in between. The CDR3 has 14 amino acids. The CDR3, as DNA: TGCGCCAGCAGCTGGGTAGGGGAGAACTATGGCTACACCTTC. Amino acid sequence: CASSWVGENYGYTF.

The chain uses TRBV6-1 and TRBJ2-7; D remains ambiguous. The CDR3 sequence is 13 residues long. Germline-derived CDR1 and CDR2 are MNHNS and SASEGT. V lost 4 bases, J lost 2 bases, and 9 bases lay in between. Written as DNA, the CDR3 is TGTGCCAGCAGTGTGTTAGAGACCTACGAGCAGTACTTC. This sequence encodes CASSVLETYEQYF.

A word on this clone: At the DNA level, this CDR3 is encoded by other sequences in the same sample as well. This chain links TRBV6-5 with TRBJ2-7, with D uncertain. Trimming pared 4 bases from V and 0 bases from J, leaving 4 bases between. The CDR3 length is 12 residues. Per germline, CDR1 MNHEY and CDR2 SVGAGI. DNA for the CDR3: TGTGCCAGCAGTTTATCCTCCTACGAGCAGTACTTC. The encoded protein is CASSLSSYEQYF.

With regard to this clone: A far larger clone is off by one base, so a read error is likely. Other DNA sequences in this sample translate to the same CDR3. V is TRBV5-1 and J is TRBJ1-1; 7 nucleotides align to TRBD1. Germline V gene lookup returns CDR1 SGHRS and CDR2 YFSETQ. The CDR3 is 14 residues long. CDR3 loop: CASSRLTGNTEAFF. CDR3 coding DNA: TGCGCCAGCAGCAGGCTGACAGGGAACACTGAGGCTTTCTTT.

The rearrangement uses TRBV27 and TRBJ2-1; perhaps TRBD2 as D (5 bases). V shed 3 bases and J shed 10 bases, with 13 bases lying between them. In germline, CDR1 is MNHEY, CDR2 SMNVEV (reference sequence). The CDR3 runs to 13 residues. CDR3 loop: CASSFSPRGEQFF. CDR3 coding DNA: TGTGCCAGCAGTTTCTCCCCCCGCGGGGAGCAGTTCTTC.

The rearrangement joins TRBV2 to TRBJ2-3, with D possibly called TRBD1 or TRBD2 (5 bases each). CDR1 is SNHLY, CDR2 FYNNEI, per germline. The CDR3 contains 16 residues. V lost 1 base, J lost 2 bases, and 13 bases lay in between. CDR3: CASSEEGTAHTDTQYF. The CDR3 DNA reads as TGTGCCAGCAGTGAAGAAGGGACGGCGCACACAGATACGCAGTATTTT.

The V and J genes are TRBV6-1 and TRBJ2-7; 8 bases fit TRBD2. Losses at the gene ends were 0 bases for V and 4 bases for J; bases not matched to a gene: 5. Germline loops: CDR1 MNHNS, CDR2 SASEGT. CDR3 length equals 15 residues. In nucleotides, the CDR3 is TGTGCCAGCAGTGAAGCAAGGACTAGCTTTTACGAGCAGTACTTC. The encoded protein is CASSEARTSFYEQYF.

This clone showed up just once. The chain links TRBV4-1 to TRBJ2-2; possible D gene TRBD1, 6 bases. CDR1 is MGHRA, CDR2 YSYEKL, per germline. This CDR3 is built from 16 residues. With 1 base removed from V and 4 bases from J, the gap between germline ends came to 13 bases. The DNA for the CDR3 is TGCGCCAGCAGCCAAGTATCCCAGGGGTTCACCGGGGAGCTGTTTTTT. This gives the protein CASSQVSQGFTGELFF.

J is TRBJ2-5 and V is TRBV28; D is unresolved. The germline CDR1 and CDR2 sequences are MDHEN and SYDVKM. Trimming stripped 6 bases from V and 4 bases from J, with 15 bases between. The CDR3 loop spans 14 amino acids. CDR3 bases: TGTGCCAGCAGCCGAACGGTGGCAGTAGAGACCCAGTACTTC. Its translation: CASSRTVAVETQYF.

The chain couples TRBV6-1 to TRBJ2-5; D is perhaps TRBD1 (6 bases). The CDR3 length is 14 residues. Germline values: CDR1 MNHNS, CDR2 SASEGT. With 7 bases removed from V and 5 bases from J, the gap between germline ends came to 17 bases. The chain's CDR3 is CASTQTWGRETQYF. CDR3 DNA: TGTGCCAGCACCCAAACATGGGGGCGGGAGACCCAGTACTTC.

The chain carries TRBV5-1 and TRBJ2-1; D remains unclear. This CDR3 contains 16 residues. With 1 base removed from V and 5 bases from J, the gap between germline ends came to 16 bases. The germline V gene encodes CDR1 SGHRS and CDR2 YFSETQ. The CDR3 here is CASSLNTVDANNEQFF. CDR3 bases: TGCGCCAGCAGCTTGAATACGGTGGATGCAAACAATGAGCAGTTCTTC.

This chain uses TRBV18 with TRBJ2-3, with D tentatively TRBD1 (5 bases). CDR3 size: 15 residues. V dropped 3 bases and J dropped 4 bases, with 14 bases sitting between them. The germline CDR1 and CDR2 sequences are KGHSH and LQKENI. CDR3 amino acids: CASSPWAGPADTQYF. CDR3 nucleotides: TGTGCCAGCTCACCGTGGGCAGGGCCAGCAGATACGCAGTATTTT.

About this clone itself: Other DNA sequences within the sample encode an identical CDR3. V usage is TRBV5-1 and J usage is TRBJ2-5; 12 bases align to TRBD2. Germline trimming cut 0 bases from V and 3 bases from J; bases unmatched to any gene: 0. The germline V gene has CDR1 SGHRS and CDR2 YFSETQ. CDR3 size: 15 residues. The CDR3 is CASSLGLAGEETQYF. As DNA, the CDR3 is TGCGCCAGCAGCTTGGGACTAGCGGGAGAAGAGACCCAGTACTTC.

The chain has TRBV4-1 and TRBJ2-7; TRBD1 agrees at 10 bases. With the DNA end fitting TRBJ2-5 better, the J assignment may be wrong. CDR1 and CDR2 (germline): MGHRA, YSYEKL. This CDR3 contains 16 residues. The CDR3 nucleotides are TGCGCCAGCAGCCAAGATGGGACAGGGGTGGCGGAGACCCAGTACTTC. Encoded protein: CASSQDGTGVAETQYF.

The genes are TRBV6-1 and TRBJ2-7, with a weak D call TRBD1 (5 bases). V was shortened by 3 bases and J by 2 bases, with 17 bases between the two germline ends. The CDR3 is 16 amino acids. Per the germline V gene, CDR1 is MNHNS and CDR2 is SASEGT. The CDR3 here is CASSEPRAGHTYEQYF. CDR3 nucleotide sequence: TGTGCCAGCAGTGAGCCCCGGGCAGGGCATACCTACGAGCAGTACTTC.

V gene TRBV13 combines with J gene TRBJ2-7; perhaps TRBD1 as D (5 bases). The CDR3 runs 14 residues. V lost 0 bases and J lost 5, with 11 bases in between. Germline V gene lookup returns CDR1 PRHDT and CDR2 FYEKMQ (reference sequence). The CDR3 sequence is CASSLGGQGDEQYF. CDR3 DNA sequence: TGTGCCAGCAGCTTAGGAGGGCAGGGCGACGAGCAGTACTTC.

This CDR3 reads CASSQKWTGGLETQYF. The CDR3 DNA follows: TGTGCCAGCAGCCAAAAGTGGACAGGGGGATTAGAGACCCAGTACTTC. This sequence joins TRBV14 and TRBJ2-5; 10 nucleotides line up with TRBD1. The CDR3 covers 16 residues. Germline CDR1 SGHDN, CDR2 FVKESK. The junction had 7 bases not matched to a gene; V was cut back by 2 bases and J by 4 bases.

The chain carries TRBV30 and TRBJ2-3, with 8 nucleotides matching TRBD1. CDR3 size: 17 residues. The germline gives CDR1 GTSNPN, CDR2 SVGIG (reference sequence). The V segment lost 1 base and the J segment 6 bases; nucleotides outside the gene matches: 15. CDR3 bases: TGTGCCTGGAGTGCCCTCACACAGGGGGTTCAGATGGATACGCAGTATTTT. Encoded protein: CAWSALTQGVQMDTQYF.